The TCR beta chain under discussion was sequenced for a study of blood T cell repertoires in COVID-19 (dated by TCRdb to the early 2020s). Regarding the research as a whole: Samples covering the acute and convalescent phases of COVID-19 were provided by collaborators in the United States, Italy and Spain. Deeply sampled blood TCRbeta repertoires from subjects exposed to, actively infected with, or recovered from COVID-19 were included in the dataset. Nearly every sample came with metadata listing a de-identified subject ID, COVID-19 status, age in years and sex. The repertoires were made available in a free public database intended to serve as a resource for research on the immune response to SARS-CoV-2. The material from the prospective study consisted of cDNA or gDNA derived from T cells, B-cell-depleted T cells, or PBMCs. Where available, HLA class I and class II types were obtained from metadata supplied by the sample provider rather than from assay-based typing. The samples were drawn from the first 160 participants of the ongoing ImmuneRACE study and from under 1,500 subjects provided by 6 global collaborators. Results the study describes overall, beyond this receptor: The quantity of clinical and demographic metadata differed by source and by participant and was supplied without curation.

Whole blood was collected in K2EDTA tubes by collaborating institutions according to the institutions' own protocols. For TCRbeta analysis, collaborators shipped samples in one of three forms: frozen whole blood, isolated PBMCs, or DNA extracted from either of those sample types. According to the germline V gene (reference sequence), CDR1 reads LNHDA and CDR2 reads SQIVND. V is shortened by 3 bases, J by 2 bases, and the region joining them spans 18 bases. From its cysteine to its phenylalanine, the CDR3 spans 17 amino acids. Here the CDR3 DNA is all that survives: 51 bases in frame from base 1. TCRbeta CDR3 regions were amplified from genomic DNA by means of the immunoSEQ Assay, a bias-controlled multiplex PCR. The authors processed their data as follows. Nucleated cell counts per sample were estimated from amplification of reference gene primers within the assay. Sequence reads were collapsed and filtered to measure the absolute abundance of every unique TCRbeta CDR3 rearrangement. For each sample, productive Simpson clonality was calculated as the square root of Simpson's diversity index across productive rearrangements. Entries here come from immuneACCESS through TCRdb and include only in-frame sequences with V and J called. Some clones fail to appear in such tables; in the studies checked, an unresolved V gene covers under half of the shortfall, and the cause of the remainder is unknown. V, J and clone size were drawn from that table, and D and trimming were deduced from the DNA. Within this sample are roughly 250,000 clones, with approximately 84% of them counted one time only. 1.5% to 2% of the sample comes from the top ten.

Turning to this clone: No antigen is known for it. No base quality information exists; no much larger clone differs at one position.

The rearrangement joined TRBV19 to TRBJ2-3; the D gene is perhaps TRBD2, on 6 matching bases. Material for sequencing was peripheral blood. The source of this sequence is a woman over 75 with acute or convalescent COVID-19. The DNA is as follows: TGTGCCAGTAGTATTTCGCCAGCGGGCAGGCTCACAGATACGCAGTATTTT. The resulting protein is CASSISPAGRLTDTQYF.